This TCR beta chain was sequenced for a study of blood T cell repertoires in COVID-19. Assay: immunoSEQ multiplex PCR; the TCRdb copy retains only in-frame clones and omits some. The top ten clones hold more than 7.5% of a sample with 45,000 to 70,000 clones, around 80% of them seen once. Deletions cut 4 bases from V and 3 bases from J, with 17 bases between. The CDR3 totals 15 residues. CDR1 and CDR2 from the germline V gene are SGHRS and YFSETQ. The chain is built from TRBV5-1 and TRBJ2-7; D perhaps matches TRBD1 (5 bases). The source material was peripheral blood. This clonotype was obtained from a woman over 75 with acute or convalescent COVID-19. CDR3 sequence reads: CASSPGFLQGYEQYF. The CDR3 DNA reads TGCGCCAGCAGCCCCGGGTTTTTGCAGGGCTACGAGCAGTACTTC.